This TCR beta chain was obtained from a study of T-cell memory formation after mild COVID-19. Constant-segment-primed 5'RACE gave TCR alpha and TCR beta cDNA libraries with sample barcodes and UMIs. TCRdb independently ran MiXCR on the 5' RACE reads; one entry per CDR3 protein. The sample has around 500,000 distinct CDR3 sequences, roughly 18% seen once; the top ten hold roughly an eighth. This clonotype occurred a few times. Its antigen is not known. With V trimmed by 3 bases and J by 4 bases, 6 bases remained unmatched. Germline CDR1 and CDR2: SGDLS and YYNGEE. This CDR3 has 16 residues. Points from the study as a whole: Clones from the second wave (peaking day 37) had unconfirmed SARS-CoV-2 specificity.

This TCR was sampled from an adult woman who had mild COVID-19 (a few samples of this study predate the infection). Cell type and time point are not known. The sequencing sample was made of PBMCs or a T cell subset sorted from them (not recorded which). The chain joins TRBV9 to TRBJ2-1, with 11 nucleotides matching TRBD1. Here the CDR3 DNA reads TGTGCCAGCAGCGCGATGGGACAGGGGGTTTACAATGAGCAGTTCTTC. It yields the protein CASSAMGQGVYNEQFF.